Each of the 30 T cell receptor beta chains below was sequenced from the same sample in a study of T cells in Graves' hyperthyroidism and ophthalmopathy. Amplified regions were TCR beta CDR3 sequences from RNA transcripts. HTBI primers were used for first-round RT-PCR of the TCR CDR3. One entry per CDR3 protein, called by TCRdb with MiXCR from the multiplex PCR reads. The profile shows some 400,000 distinct CDR3 sequences, approximately 15% of them singletons. Sequencing was carried out using blood. The receptor set was obtained from an older woman with Graves' hyperthyroidism.

This chain connects TRBV29-1 to TRBJ1-5; no reliable D call. The V gene's germline CDR1 is SQVTM and CDR2 ANQGSEA. V shed 6 bases and J shed 5 bases, with 14 bases lying between them. This CDR3 has 13 residues. CDR3 in DNA: TGCAGCGTCTCGCGGGGAAACGATCAGCCCCAGCATTTT. Residues: CSVSRGNDQPQHF.

This clonotype was detected many times. V and J are TRBV6-6 and TRBJ1-1; D uncertain. This CDR3 spans 15 amino acids. Trimming pared 2 bases from V and 0 bases from J, leaving 10 bases between. From germline, CDR1 is MNHNY and CDR2 SVGAGI (reference sequence). The CDR3 DNA follows: TGTGCCAGCAGTTACCCTAGGCCCATGAACACTGAAGCTTTCTTT. Translated: CASSYPRPMNTEAFF.

The V gene is TRBV7-9, the J gene TRBJ2-5; TRBD1 matches at 9 bases. V lost 4 bases, J lost 5 bases, and 14 bases stayed unmatched. The CDR3 is 17 residues long. Germline assignment: CDR1 SEHNR and CDR2 FQNEAQ (reference sequence). CDR3 amino acids: CASSWHARDREMETQYF. The CDR3 coding sequence is TGTGCCAGCAGCTGGCATGCCCGGGACAGGGAAATGGAGACCCAGTACTTC. Complete variable domain (other parts from reference TRBV7-9 and TRBJ2-5): DTGVSQNPRHKITKRGQNVTFRCDPISEHNRLYWYRQTLGQGPEFLTYFQNEAQLEKSRLLSDRFSAERPKGSFSTLEIQRTEQGDSAMYLCASSWHARDREMETQYFGPGTRLLVL.

In this sample, this clonotype turned up many times. In DNA form, the CDR3 reads TGTGCCAGCAGTTCCTCTCGACAGGGTACTGAAGCTTTCTTT. Its translation is CASSSSRQGTEAFF. The chain employs TRBV2 and TRBJ1-1; 7 bases fit TRBD1. The germline CDR1 and CDR2 sequences are SNHLY and FYNNEI. V shed 5 bases, J shed 5 bases, and the junction held 8 bases outside the gene matches. CDR3 length: 14 amino acids.

The rearrangement uses TRBV2 and TRBJ2-2; 9 bases agree with TRBD2. The CDR3 spans 15 residues. CDR1 and CDR2 from the germline V gene are SNHLY and FYNNEI. J was trimmed by 3 bases and V by 8 bases; bases with no gene match: 7. The CDR3 loop reads CASDGLAGYTGELFF. The CDR3 coding sequence is TGTGCCAGCGATGGGCTAGCGGGATACACCGGGGAGCTGTTTTTT. Filled out from reference TRBV2 and TRBJ2-2, the complete variable domain reads EPEVTQTPSHQVTQMGQEVILRCVPISNHLYFYWYRQILGQKVEFLVSFYNNEISEKSEIFDDQFSVERPDGSNFTLKIRSTKLEDSAMYFCASDGLAGYTGELFFGEGSRLTVL.

V gene TRBV5-4 combines with J gene TRBJ2-3, with D perhaps matching TRBD2 (6 bases). The CDR3 extends over 15 amino acids. With 4 bases removed from V and 1 base from J, the gap between germline ends came to 13 bases. CDR1 and CDR2 from the germline V gene are SGHNT and YYREEE (reference sequence). The DNA of the CDR3 is TGTGCCAGCAGCACACGGCGGGGCGGCACAGATACGCAGTATTTT. It translates to CASSTRRGGTDTQYF. Looking up the rest from reference TRBV5-4 and TRBJ2-3 gives the full variable domain: ETGVTQSPTHLIKTRGQQVTLRCSSQSGHNTVSWYQQALGQGPQFIFQYYREEENGRGNFPPRFSGLQFPNYSSELNVNALELDDSALYLCASSTRRGGTDTQYFGPGTRLTVL.

V is TRBV7-6 and J is TRBJ2-1; 9 bases agree with TRBD2. The CDR3 contains 15 residues. Looked up from germline, CDR1 is SGHVS and CDR2 is FNYEAQ. The junction had 7 bases not matched to a gene; V was cut back by 5 bases and J by 5 bases. CDR3 in DNA: TGTGCCAGCAGCCTTTGGGTAGCGGGGGACAATGAGCAGTTCTTC. It specifies CASSLWVAGDNEQFF.

This clonotype was recorded at least ten times. The V gene is TRBV27, the J gene TRBJ1-3, with TRBD1 matching over 9 bases. There are 20 residues in the CDR3. The V and J ends lost 4 bases and 4 bases, in that order; junction bases with no gene match: 20. CDR1 is MNHEY, CDR2 SMNVEV, per germline (reference sequence). CDR3 amino acids: CASSYTPGQGIFSPGNTIYF. CDR3 nucleotide sequence: TGTGCCAGCAGTTACACTCCGGGACAGGGCATTTTCTCCCCCGGAAACACCATATATTTT.

The chain has TRBV25-1 and TRBJ2-7; 7 bases are shared with TRBD2. The junction had 0 bases not matched to a gene; V was cut back by 1 base and J by 3 bases. CDR1 is MGHDK and CDR2 is SYGVNS in the germline V gene. The CDR3 extends over 13 amino acids. Written as DNA, the CDR3 is TGTGCCAGCAGTGAATGGGGGGGCTACGAGCAGTACTTC. Encoded protein: CASSEWGGYEQYF.

This clonotype was counted many times. The chain has TRBV15 and TRBJ1-5; D is undetermined. Per germline, CDR1 LNHNV and CDR2 YYDKDF (reference sequence). V was trimmed by 0 bases and J by 1 base, leaving 13 bases between them. CDR3 length: 17 amino acids. CDR3 nucleotides: TGTGCCACCAGCAGAGATTTTACGGGCATCAGCAATCAGCCCCAGCATTTT. Translated, it gives CATSRDFTGISNQPQHF.

This clonotype was found a few times. The rearrangement joins TRBV18 to TRBJ2-1; tentative D call: TRBD1 (7 bases). The CDR3 has 15 residues. The germline CDR1 and CDR2 sequences are KGHSH and LQKENI. V was shortened by 3 bases and J by 8 bases, with 17 bases between the two germline ends. As DNA, the CDR3 is TGTGCCAGCTCACCGATGGAGGGGGCGAGCCATGAGCAGTTCTTC. It codes for CASSPMEGASHEQFF.

This chain's CDR3 is CASSLTSGMSDTQYF. CDR3 DNA: TGCGCCAGCAGCCTCACTAGCGGGATGTCAGATACGCAGTATTTT. This chain links TRBV4-1 with TRBJ2-3, with 10 bases that match TRBD2. Per the germline V gene, CDR1 is MGHRA and CDR2 is YSYEKL. This CDR3 region has 15 residues. Trimming at V came to 4 bases and at J to 4 bases, leaving 5 bases not matched to a gene.

This clonotype was seen repeatedly, ten times or more. The J gene is TRBJ2-2, the V gene TRBV30; D is possibly TRBD1 (6 bases). V dropped 3 bases and J dropped 4 bases, with 12 bases sitting between them. The CDR3 contains 14 residues. Germline assignment: CDR1 GTSNPN and CDR2 SVGIG (reference sequence). The CDR3 DNA is TGTGCCTGGAGGGGGCAGGGGTCCACCGGGGAGCTGTTTTTT. Translating gives CAWRGQGSTGELFF.

This sequence joins TRBV10-3 and TRBJ2-1; D is perhaps TRBD1 or TRBD2 (5 bases each). Germline CDR1 reads ENHRY; CDR2 reads SYGVKD. The V end lost 9 bases, the J end lost 6 bases, and 27 bases lay between the germline ends. CDR3 length: 17 amino acids. CDR3 sequence: CAIGTREGSISRNEQFF. The CDR3 nucleotides are TGTGCCATAGGGACGAGAGAGGGCTCCATCTCCCGCAATGAGCAGTTCTTC.

This clonotype has at least ten counts. V usage is TRBV18 and J usage is TRBJ1-1; 7 bases agree with TRBD1. J lost 4 bases, V lost 2 bases, and 13 bases had no gene match. This CDR3 has 17 amino acids. Germline V lookup: CDR1 KGHSH, CDR2 LQKENI. Written as DNA, the CDR3 is TGTGCCAGCTCACCAACCGTAGACAGGGTTGGCAGCACTGAAGCTTTCTTT. Protein product: CASSPTVDRVGSTEAFF.

The gene calls are TRBV4-1 and TRBJ1-1; weak D call: TRBD1 (5 bases). The germline V gene encodes CDR1 MGHRA and CDR2 YSYEKL. This CDR3 has 13 residues. The V gene lost 3 bases and the J gene lost 6 bases, with 11 bases spanning the gap. The CDR3 protein is CASSQIVGPEAFF. The CDR3 coding sequence is TGCGCCAGCAGCCAGATCGTGGGACCTGAAGCTTTCTTT.

The table lists this clonotype with a few counts. The gene calls are TRBV10-2 and TRBJ2-5; no clear D gene. The ends were cut back, 3 bases at V and 3 bases at J, with 11 bases in the middle. The CDR3 totals 14 residues. CDR1 WSHSY and CDR2 SAAADI come from the germline V gene. This chain's CDR3 is CASSDLYSKETQYF. The CDR3 region has the DNA TGCGCCAGCAGTGACCTATACAGTAAAGAGACCCAGTACTTC.

This clonotype was recorded many times. V gene TRBV12-3 or TRBV12-4 combines with J gene TRBJ1-5; D may be TRBD1 (5 bases). The CDR3 length is 13 residues. Trimming left V 4 bases short and J 8 bases short, with 12 bases between. This CDR3 reads CASSSTAAEPQHF. The CDR3 coding sequence is TGTGCCAGCAGTTCGACAGCCGCGGAGCCCCAGCATTTT.

This clonotype was detected ten times or more. The chain employs TRBV6-1 and TRBJ1-4, with D hard to call. This CDR3 has 11 amino acids. The ends were cut back, 5 bases at V and 7 bases at J, with 5 bases in the middle. Germline V gives CDR1 MNHNS, CDR2 SASEGT. In DNA, the CDR3 is TGTGCCAGCAGTTTGTCTGAAAAACTGTTTTTT. This translates into CASSLSEKLFF.

The chain links TRBV19 to TRBJ1-5; no clear D. Germline assignment: CDR1 LNHDA and CDR2 SQIVND (reference sequence). Trimming took off 2 bases at V and 3 bases at J, with 14 bases between the two ends. The CDR3 consists of 16 residues. CDR3 residues: CASSIFWEAFNQPQHF. CDR3 bases: TGTGCCAGTAGTATATTCTGGGAGGCATTCAATCAGCCCCAGCATTTT.

The chain couples TRBV7-9 to TRBJ2-2; D gene ambiguous. The V gene's germline CDR1 is SEHNR and CDR2 FQNEAQ (reference sequence). The CDR3 has 13 amino acids. With 3 bases removed from V and 7 bases from J, the gap between germline ends came to 9 bases. This chain's CDR3 is CASSFEGNGELFF. The CDR3 DNA sequence: TGTGCCAGCAGCTTTGAAGGGAACGGGGAGCTGTTTTTT.

In this sample, this clonotype turned up many times. The CDR3 DNA is TGTGCCAGCAGCCCAGGGACAGGGCCTACAGATACGCAGTATTTT. The encoded protein is CASSPGTGPTDTQYF. V usage is TRBV7-3 and J usage is TRBJ2-3, with 9 positions matching TRBD1. From germline, CDR1 is SGHTA and CDR2 FQGTGA. V lost 5 bases and J lost 3; bases outside the gene matches: 6. CDR3 size: 15 residues.

Ten or more counts support this clonotype. The chain joins TRBV5-1 to TRBJ2-5; 7 bases are shared with TRBD1. The trim removed 3 bases at V and 0 bases at J, leaving 2 bases unmatched. CDR1 SGHRS and CDR2 YFSETQ come from the germline V gene. The CDR3 runs to 14 residues. The CDR3 DNA follows: TGCGCCAGCAGCTCGACAGGGTACCAAGAGACCCAGTACTTC. This encodes CASSSTGYQETQYF.

In this sample, this clonotype turned up many times. This sequence joins TRBV5-1 and TRBJ1-2; 8 bases are a match to TRBD1. Germline CDR1 SGHRS, CDR2 YFSETQ. The ends lost 0 bases at V and 6 bases at J; junction bases unmatched: 7. The CDR3 covers 15 residues. Here the CDR3 DNA reads TGCGCCAGCAGCTTGGACAGGGGGAACACCAATGGCTACACCTTC. Its translation: CASSLDRGNTNGYTF.

In this sample, this clonotype turned up many times. The CDR3: CASSSSSGRFTGELFF. CDR3 DNA: TGTGCCAGCAGTTCCTCTAGCGGGAGGTTTACCGGGGAGCTGTTTTTT. The chain is built from TRBV12-3 or TRBV12-4 and TRBJ2-2; the match to TRBD2 covers 11 bases. The J segment lost 5 bases and the V segment lost 4 bases, leaving 6 bases of the junction unmatched. This CDR3 comprises 16 residues.

This clonotype was seen more than once but under ten times. V gene TRBV19 combines with J gene TRBJ2-4; possible D gene TRBD1, 6 bases. V was trimmed by 5 bases and J by 1 base, leaving 9 bases between them. Germline CDR1 LNHDA, CDR2 SQIVND (reference sequence). This CDR3 region has 14 residues. The CDR3 loop is CASSGRGAKNIQYF. The CDR3 coding sequence is TGTGCCAGTAGTGGCAGGGGTGCCAAAAACATTCAGTACTTC.

In this sample, this clonotype turned up a few times. The V gene is TRBV7-9, the J gene TRBJ2-5, with 12 positions matching TRBD2. This CDR3 comprises 16 residues. In germline, CDR1 is SEHNR, CDR2 FQNEAQ (reference sequence). Germline trimming cut 5 bases from V and 0 bases from J; bases unmatched to any gene: 4. The CDR3 bases are TGTGCCAGCAGCCCCTGGACTAGCGGGAACCAAGAGACCCAGTACTTC. Its translation: CASSPWTSGNQETQYF.

This chain links TRBV3-1 with TRBJ2-3, with D perhaps matching TRBD2 (5 bases). The germline V and J ends were trimmed by 0 bases and 6 bases, with 10 bases remaining between them. Germline CDR1 reads LGHDT; CDR2 reads YNNKEL (reference sequence). The CDR3 totals 14 residues. The CDR3 DNA is TGTGCCAGCAGCCAAGATCTTAGGAGGGATACGCAGTATTTT. It codes for CASSQDLRRDTQYF.

The V and J genes are TRBV11-3 and TRBJ2-2, with 13 bases aligning to TRBD2. The CDR3 covers 17 residues. Germline assignment: CDR1 SGHNT and CDR2 YENEEA. The J segment lost 0 bases and the V segment lost 5 bases, leaving 3 bases of the junction unmatched. The CDR3 DNA reads TGTGCCAGCAGCAGACTAGCGGGAGGTACGAACACCGGGGAGCTGTTTTTT. It translates to CASSRLAGGTNTGELFF.

This clonotype was seen ten or more times. The chain recombines TRBV12-3 or TRBV12-4 with TRBJ1-2; D gene ambiguous. The CDR3 has 11 amino acids. The V and J ends lost 3 bases and 8 bases respectively, with 7 bases between them. CDR3 coding DNA: TGTGCCAGCAGTTTCCACGGCGGCTACACCTTC. It translates to CASSFHGGYTF.